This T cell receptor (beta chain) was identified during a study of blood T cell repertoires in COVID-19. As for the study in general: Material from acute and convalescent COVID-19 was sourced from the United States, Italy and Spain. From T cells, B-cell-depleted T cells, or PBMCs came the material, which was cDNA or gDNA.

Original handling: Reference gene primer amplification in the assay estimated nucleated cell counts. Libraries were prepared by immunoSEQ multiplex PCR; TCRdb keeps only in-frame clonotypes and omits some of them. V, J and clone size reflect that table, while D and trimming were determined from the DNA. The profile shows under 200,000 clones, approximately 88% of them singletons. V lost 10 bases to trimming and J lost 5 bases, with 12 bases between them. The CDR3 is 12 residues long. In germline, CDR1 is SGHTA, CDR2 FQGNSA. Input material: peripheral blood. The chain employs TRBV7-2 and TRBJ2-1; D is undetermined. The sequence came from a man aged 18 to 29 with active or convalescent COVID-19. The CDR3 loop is CATPVADNEQFF. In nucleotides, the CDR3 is TGTGCCACCCCCGTTGCAGACAATGAGCAGTTCTTC.